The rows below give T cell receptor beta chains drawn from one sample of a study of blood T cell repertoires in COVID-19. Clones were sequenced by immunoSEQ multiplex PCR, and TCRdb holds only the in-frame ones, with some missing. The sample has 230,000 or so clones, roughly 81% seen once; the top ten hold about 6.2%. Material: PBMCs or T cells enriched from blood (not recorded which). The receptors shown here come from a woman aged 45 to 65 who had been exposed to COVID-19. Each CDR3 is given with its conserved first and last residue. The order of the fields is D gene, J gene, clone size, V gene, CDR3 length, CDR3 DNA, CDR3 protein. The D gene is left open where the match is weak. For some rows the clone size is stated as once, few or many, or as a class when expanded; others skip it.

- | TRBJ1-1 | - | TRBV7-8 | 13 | TGTGCCAGCAGCTTAGCCGGGAACACTGAAGCTTTCTTT | CASSLAGNTEAFF
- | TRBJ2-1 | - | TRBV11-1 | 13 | TGTGCCAGCAGTCCTGGGGGGTACAATGAGCAGTTCTTC | CASSPGGYNEQFF
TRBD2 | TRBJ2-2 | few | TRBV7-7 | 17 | TGTGCCAGCAGCCCCCGGCTGAGCGGGGACGACACCGGGGAGCTGTTTTTT | CASSPRLSGDDTGELFF
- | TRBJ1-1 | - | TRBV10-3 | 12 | TGTGCCATCAGTGAGTCCGGCACTGAAGCTTTCTTT | CAISESGTEAFF
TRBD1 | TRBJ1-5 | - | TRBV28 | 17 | TGTGCCAGCAGCCGAATCCGTGGACAGGGTTCGTATCAGCCCCAGCATTTT | CASSRIRGQGSYQPQHF
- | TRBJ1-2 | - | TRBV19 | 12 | TGTGCCAGTAGTTCCAGTTGGTATGGCTACACCTTC | CASSSSWYGYTF
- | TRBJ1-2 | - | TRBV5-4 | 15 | TGTGCCAGCAGACGCTACGAGGAACCCCCTTGGGGCTACACCTTC | CASRRYEEPPWGYTF
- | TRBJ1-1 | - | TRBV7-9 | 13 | TGTGCCAGCAGCTTAGAGGGTAGCGCTGAAGCTTTCTTT | CASSLEGSAEAFF
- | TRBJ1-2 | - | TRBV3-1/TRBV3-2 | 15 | TGTGCCAGCAGCCAAGGGTGGGGGCAAAGGAGTGGCTACACCTTC | CASSQGWGQRSGYTF
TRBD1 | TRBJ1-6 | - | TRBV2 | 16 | TGTGCCAGCAGTGAAATGCAGGGGGTAAGAAGTTCACCCCTCCACTTT | CASSEMQGVRSSPLHF
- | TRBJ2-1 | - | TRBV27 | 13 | TGTGCCAGCAGTTCGACGGGTCGCAATGAGCAGTTCTTC | CASSSTGRNEQFF
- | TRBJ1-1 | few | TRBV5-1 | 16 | TGCGCCAGCAGCTTGGAGCAGGGTGGAATTAACACTGAAGCTTTCTTT | CASSLEQGGINTEAFF
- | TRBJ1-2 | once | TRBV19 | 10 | TGTGCCAGTAAAAGAGATGGCTACACCTTC | CASKRDGYTF
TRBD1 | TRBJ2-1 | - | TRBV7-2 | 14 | TGTGCCAGCAGCCCGGGACAGGGTAGGGCTGAGCAGTTCTTC | CASSPGQGRAEQFF
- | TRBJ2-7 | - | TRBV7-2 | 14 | TGTGCCAGCAGCTCCAGTGGGGGCCCCTACGAGCAGTACTTC | CASSSSGGPYEQYF
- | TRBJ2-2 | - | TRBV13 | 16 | TGTGCCAGCAGCTACCCCGGCCTAGCAGACACCGGGGAGCTGTTTTTT | CASSYPGLADTGELFF
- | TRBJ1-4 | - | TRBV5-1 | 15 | TGCGCCAGCAGCCCCCCTGCGGGGGAGGGCGAAAAACTGTTTTTT | CASSPPAGEGEKLFF
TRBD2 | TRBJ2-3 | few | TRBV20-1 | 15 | TGCAGTGCTATTGAGCTAGCGGGGGGCCCAGATACGCAGTATTTT | CSAIELAGGPDTQYF
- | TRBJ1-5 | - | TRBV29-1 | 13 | TGCAGCGTGATGACAAGCCTGAATCAGCCCCAGCATTTT | CSVMTSLNQPQHF
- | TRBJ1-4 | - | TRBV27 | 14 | TGTGCCAGCAGCCGCCCTGGACTCAACGAAAAACTGTTTTTT | CASSRPGLNEKLFF
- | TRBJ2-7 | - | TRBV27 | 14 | TGTGCCAGCAGTTTTAAGGCGGACTCCTACGAGCAGTACTTC | CASSFKADSYEQYF
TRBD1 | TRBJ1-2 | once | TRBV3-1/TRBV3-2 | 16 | TGTGCCAGCAGCCAAGAAGGGGGCCTTCTTAAGGGAGGCTACACCTTC | CASSQEGGLLKGGYTF
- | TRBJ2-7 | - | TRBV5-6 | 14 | TGTGCCAGCAGCTTCACAGGGAAGCGATCCGAGCAGTACTTC | CASSFTGKRSEQYF
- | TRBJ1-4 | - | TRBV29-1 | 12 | TGCAGCGCAGGGGTCCCGAAAGAAAAACTGTTTTTT | CSAGVPKEKLFF
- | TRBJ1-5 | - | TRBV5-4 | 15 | TGTGCCAGCAGCTTGGCGGGGTCCGGCAATCAGCCCCAGCATTTT | CASSLAGSGNQPQHF
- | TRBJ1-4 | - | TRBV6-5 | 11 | TGTGCCAGCAGCCCCGGTGAAAAACTGTTTTTT | CASSPGEKLFF
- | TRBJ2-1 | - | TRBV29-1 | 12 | TGCAGCGTTCGGGTCCGAGCTAATGAGCAGTTCTTC | CSVRVRANEQFF
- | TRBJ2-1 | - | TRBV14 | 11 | TGTGCCAGCAGCCATAACAATGAGCAGTTCTTC | CASSHNNEQFF
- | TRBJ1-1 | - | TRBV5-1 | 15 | TGCGCCAGCAGCACGAGACCGGGACAGAACACTGAAGCTTTCTTT | CASSTRPGQNTEAFF
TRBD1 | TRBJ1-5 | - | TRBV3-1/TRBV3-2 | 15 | TGTGCCAGCAGCCAAACAACAGGGGGCAATCAGCCCCAGCATTTT | CASSQTTGGNQPQHF
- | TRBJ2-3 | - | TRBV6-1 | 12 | TGTGCCAGCATTGAAAGGGGCTATACGCAGTATTTT | CASIERGYTQYF